A selection of T cell receptor beta chains follows, all from one sample in a study of T cells expressing NK-cell markers. After re-calling the 5' RACE reads, TCRdb lists one entry per CDR3 protein, DNA absent. The sample is made up of 450,000 to 600,000 distinct CDR3 sequences, and the top ten hold less than 4.5% of it. Sequencing used blood T cells: a sorted CD56 or NKG2C T cell subset, CD4+ or CD8+ T cells, or bulk PBMC T cells (not recorded which). The receptors derive from a man in his late teens or twenties in good health. Both conserved end residues are part of each CDR3. The order of the fields is V gene, J gene, CDR3 protein.

V: TRBV4-2
J: TRBJ2-2
CDR3: CASSRWDTGELFF

V: TRBV7-9
J: TRBJ2-2
CDR3: CASRAWGKDTGELFF

V: TRBV11-2
J: TRBJ2-5
CDR3: CASSSETYQETQYF

V: TRBV15
J: TRBJ2-2
CDR3: CATSSDGGRTGELFF

V: TRBV5-1
J: TRBJ1-5
CDR3: CASSLWGGKNQPQHF

V: TRBV7-9
J: TRBJ2-7
CDR3: CASSYPSYEQYF

V: TRBV5-1
J: TRBJ2-2
CDR3: CASKEGANTGELFF

V: TRBV29-1
J: TRBJ2-7
CDR3: CSVEGDRGSYEQYF

V: TRBV5-1
J: TRBJ1-6
CDR3: CASHAGYSNSPLHF

V: TRBV20-1
J: TRBJ2-3
CDR3: CSPRLAGTDTQYF

V: TRBV20-1
J: TRBJ1-5
CDR3: CSARKLGHEQPQHF

V: TRBV12-3/TRBV12-4
J: TRBJ2-2
CDR3: CASTTSPLTGELFF

V: TRBV14
J: TRBJ2-1
CDR3: CASSQADSPSSYNEQFF

V: TRBV11-2
J: TRBJ2-1
CDR3: CASSWLGLGNNEQFF

V: TRBV5-1
J: TRBJ2-5
CDR3: CASTPFSGTGETQYF

V: TRBV2
J: TRBJ2-1
CDR3: CASSDWGGSYHNEQFF

V: TRBV18
J: TRBJ2-1
CDR3: CASSPETFLGNEQFF

V: TRBV30
J: TRBJ2-7
CDR3: CAWSVPGEQYF

V: TRBV12-3/TRBV12-4
J: TRBJ2-3
CDR3: CASSFSGRGTDTQYF

V: TRBV5-5
J: TRBJ2-5
CDR3: CASSPWNQETQYF

V: TRBV10-3
J: TRBJ1-2
CDR3: CAISGSLGQRDGYTF

V: TRBV27
J: TRBJ2-5
CDR3: CASSPLDSLGETQYF

V: TRBV6-5
J: TRBJ2-3
CDR3: CASSSLRPIRDTDTQYF

V: TRBV4-2
J: TRBJ2-1
CDR3: CASSQELQKATFF

V: TRBV12-3/TRBV12-4
J: TRBJ1-6
CDR3: CASRASGLWVSPLHF

V: TRBV27
J: TRBJ2-2
CDR3: CASRAGSYTGELFF

V: TRBV5-1
J: TRBJ2-3
CDR3: CASSRGRAGDTQYF

V: TRBV6-2/TRBV6-3
J: TRBJ2-1
CDR3: CASSPLAGGRYNEQFF

V: TRBV27
J: TRBJ2-3
CDR3: CASSFAGGGRGTDTQYF

V: TRBV11-2
J: TRBJ2-1
CDR3: CASSLEAPPYNEQFF

V: TRBV4-1
J: TRBJ1-1
CDR3: CASSQDGTGDTEAFF

V: TRBV29-1
J: TRBJ2-1
CDR3: CSVPGGKAYNEQFF

V: TRBV3-1
J: TRBJ2-1
CDR3: CASSRTSGVLYNEQFF

V: TRBV7-2
J: TRBJ2-5
CDR3: CASTRRGGETQYF

V: TRBV20-1
J: TRBJ2-5
CDR3: CSATSEEETQYF

V: TRBV12-3/TRBV12-4
J: TRBJ1-2
CDR3: CASSGYYSYPNYGYTF

V: TRBV5-6
J: TRBJ1-1
CDR3: CASSFRPPRGAPLWGTEAFF

V: TRBV5-5
J: TRBJ2-3
CDR3: CASSFSGPSTDTQYF

V: TRBV28
J: TRBJ2-1
CDR3: CASAGRGGSAYNEQFF

V: TRBV6-2/TRBV6-3
J: TRBJ2-7
CDR3: CASSYRGLTKTEQYF

V: TRBV20-1
J: TRBJ2-1
CDR3: CSVPQRAGGLYNEQFF

V: TRBV19
J: TRBJ2-1
CDR3: CASSIGGGRPNEQFF

V: TRBV7-9
J: TRBJ2-7
CDR3: CASSPGQNLDEQYF

V: TRBV29-1
J: TRBJ2-1
CDR3: CSASQGGLAYNEQFF

V: TRBV5-1
J: TRBJ1-1
CDR3: CASSSLPTAFMNTEAFF

V: TRBV7-3
J: TRBJ2-2
CDR3: CASSSPGQLNTGELFF

V: TRBV5-1
J: TRBJ2-1
CDR3: CASSPSGTSNNEQFF

V: TRBV10-3
J: TRBJ2-5
CDR3: CAIRPSPGQETQYF

V: TRBV3-1
J: TRBJ2-5
CDR3: CASSRLTSGEETQYF

V: TRBV29-1
J: TRBJ2-4
CDR3: CSAAQTAGGLAKNIQYF

V: TRBV14
J: TRBJ1-1
CDR3: CASSQGWGVEAFF

V: TRBV18
J: TRBJ2-7
CDR3: CASSQTGADEQYF

V: TRBV4-2
J: TRBJ2-7
CDR3: CASTLGGGSTYEQYF

V: TRBV7-9
J: TRBJ2-5
CDR3: CASSLYSGGRETQYF

V: TRBV20-1
J: TRBJ2-6
CDR3: CSAKQGSGANVLTF

V: TRBV7-2
J: TRBJ2-7
CDR3: CASSLTGDRGPSLAYF

V: TRBV9
J: TRBJ2-3
CDR3: CASSVVGRAAIGDTQYF

V: TRBV12-3/TRBV12-4
J: TRBJ2-1
CDR3: CASSLGGPGYNEQFF

V: TRBV27
J: TRBJ2-7
CDR3: CASSSTDYSYEQYF

V: TRBV5-6
J: TRBJ1-2
CDR3: CATQKRGLLYGYTF